This TCR beta chain was recorded in a study of T cell changes during pregnancy in multiple sclerosis. Germline loops: CDR1 SGHTA, CDR2 FQGNSA. The CDR3 has 14 amino acids. Losses at the gene ends were 5 bases for V and 8 bases for J; bases not matched to a gene: 7. Produced via immunoSEQ multiplex PCR; TCRdb's table is partial and in-frame only. Of around 70,000 clones detected, 85% to 95% appear once; the ten largest clones hold around 0.3%. The sequencing here drew on CD4+ T cells from peripheral blood mononuclear cells, taken after pregnancy. This receptor was identified in a female donor with multiple sclerosis, enrolled in a pregnancy study. The chain links TRBV7-2 to TRBJ1-4, with 8 nucleotides matching TRBD1. The CDR3 region has the DNA TGTGCCAGCAGCCCTACAGGGGGGAGGGAAAAACTGTTTTTT. Translation gives CASSPTGGREKLFF. Complete variable domain (other parts from reference TRBV7-2 and TRBJ1-4): GAGVSQSPSNKVTEKGKDVELRCDPISGHTALYWYRQSLGQGLEFLIYFQGNSAPDKSGLPSDRFSAERTGGSVSTLTIQRTQQEDSAVYLCASSPTGGREKLFFGSGTQLSVL.